This TCR beta chain originates from a study of blood T cell repertoires in COVID-19. About the study: The analysed material was cDNA or gDNA that came from T cells, B-cell-depleted T cells, or PBMCs.

In the study's own analysis: Estimation of nucleated cell counts relied on the amplification of reference gene primers. Repertoires were generated with immunoSEQ multiplex PCR, while TCRdb's copy carries only in-frame clones and drops some. Clone size and the V and J calls come from that table; the DNA yielded D and trimming. This table has roughly 100,000 clones, approximately 80% appearing once. Germline CDR1 SGHVS, CDR2 FQNEAQ. The CDR3 loop spans 13 amino acids. Trimming removed 5 bases at V and 9 bases at J, with 14 bases between. This receptor was taken from a human donor in a cohort sampled during active COVID-19. The V and J genes are TRBV7-8 and TRBJ1-5; possibly TRBD1 for D (6 bases). Sequenced sample: peripheral blood. This CDR3 is CASSSDRPRPQHF. The CDR3 DNA follows: TGTGCCAGCAGCAGCGACAGGCCCAGGCCCCAGCATTTT.